This entry features one T cell receptor (beta chain) sequence. The antigen this receptor binds is unknown. No base quality information exists; no much larger clone differs at one position. Another Seattle source contributed samples from volunteer blood donors who had recovered from COVID-19. Collaborating institutions collected whole blood in K2EDTA tubes following their own protocols. For TCRbeta analysis, collaborators shipped samples in one of three forms: frozen whole blood, isolated PBMCs, or DNA extracted from either of those sample types. The immunoSEQ Assay, a bias-controlled multiplex PCR, was used to amplify TCRbeta CDR3 regions from genomic DNA. Concerning the study's data processing: Nucleated cell counts per sample were estimated from amplification of reference gene primers within the assay. To quantify the absolute abundance of each unique TCRbeta CDR3 rearrangement, sequence reads were collapsed and filtered. For each sample, productive Simpson clonality was calculated as the square root of Simpson's diversity index across productive rearrangements. TCRdb took over this immuneACCESS table, retaining in-frame rearrangements with V and J assigned. Such tables are incomplete; in checked studies, under half of the missing clones stem from an unresolved V gene, and the remainder is unexplained. Clonal size and the V and J genes are those of that table, whereas D and trimming came from the DNA. The sample table shows some 320,000 clones, and more than 70% are seen once. The top ten hold 7.8% of the sample.

CDR1 is given as SEHNR and CDR2 as FQNEAQ, both from the germline V gene (reference sequence). The V end gives up 4 bases and the J end 5 bases, leaving 14 bases in the junction not matched to a gene. The cysteine opens and the phenylalanine closes a CDR3 of 17 amino acids. Only CDR3 DNA remains: 51 bases, in frame from the first base. This entry comes from a study of blood T cell repertoires in COVID-19 (TCRdb year 2020). Looking at the study overall: Collaborator samples came from the United States, Italy and Spain and covered acute and convalescent phases of COVID-19. The prospective study material was composed of cDNA or gDNA derived from T cells, B-cell-depleted T cells, or PBMCs. Samples were obtained from the ongoing ImmuneRACE study (first 160 participants) and from over a thousand subjects provided by 6 global collaborators. Deeply sampled blood TCRbeta repertoires from subjects exposed to, actively infected with, or recovered from COVID-19 were included in the dataset. HLA class I and class II types, where available, came from metadata supplied by the sample provider rather than from assay-based typing. Nearly every sample came with metadata listing a de-identified subject ID, COVID-19 status, age in years and sex. The repertoires were released in a freely available public database intended as a resource for research on the immune response to SARS-CoV-2.

The investigation overall reported the following: The amount of clinical and demographic metadata varied by source and participant and was provided uncurated.

The TCR was taken from a woman between 50 and 59 years old who had recovered from COVID-19. The sequence is built from TRBV7-9 and TRBJ2-1; 7 bases in between match TRBD2. Sequences were obtained from peripheral blood. The nucleotides are TGTGCCAGCAGCTCAACTCCGGGACTATCACCCGACAATGAGCAGTTCTTC. The translation is CASSSTPGLSPDNEQFF.